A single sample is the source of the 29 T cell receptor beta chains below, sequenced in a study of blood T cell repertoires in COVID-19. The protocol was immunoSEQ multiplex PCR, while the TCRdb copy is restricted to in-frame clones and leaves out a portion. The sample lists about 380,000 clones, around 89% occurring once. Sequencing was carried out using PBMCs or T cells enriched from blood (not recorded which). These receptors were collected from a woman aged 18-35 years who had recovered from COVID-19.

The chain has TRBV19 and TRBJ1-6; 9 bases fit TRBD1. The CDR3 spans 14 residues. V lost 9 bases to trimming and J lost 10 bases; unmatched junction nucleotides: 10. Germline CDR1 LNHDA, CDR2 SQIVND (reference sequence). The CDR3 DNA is TGTGCCAGCAAACAGGGGGCAAGGGGCTCACCCCTCCACTTT. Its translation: CASKQGARGSPLHF.

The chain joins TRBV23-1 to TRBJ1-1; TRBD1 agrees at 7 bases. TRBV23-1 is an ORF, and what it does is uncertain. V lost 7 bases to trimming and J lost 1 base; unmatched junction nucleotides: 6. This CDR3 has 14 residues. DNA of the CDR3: TGCGCCAGCATTCAGACAGGGAAGAACACTGAAGCTTTCTTT. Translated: CASIQTGKNTEAFF.

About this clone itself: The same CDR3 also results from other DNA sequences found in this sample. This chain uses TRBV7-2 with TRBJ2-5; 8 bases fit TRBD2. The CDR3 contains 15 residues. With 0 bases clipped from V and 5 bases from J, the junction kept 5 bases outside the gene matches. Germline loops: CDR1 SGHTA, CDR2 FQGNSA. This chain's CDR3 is CASSLASGGRETQYF. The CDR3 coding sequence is TGTGCCAGCAGCTTAGCCTCGGGGGGGCGCGAGACCCAGTACTTC. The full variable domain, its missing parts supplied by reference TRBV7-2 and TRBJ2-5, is GAGVSQSPSNKVTEKGKDVELRCDPISGHTALYWYRQSLGQGLEFLIYFQGNSAPDKSGLPSDRFSAERTGGSVSTLTIQRTQQEDSAVYLCASSLASGGRETQYFGPGTRLLVL.

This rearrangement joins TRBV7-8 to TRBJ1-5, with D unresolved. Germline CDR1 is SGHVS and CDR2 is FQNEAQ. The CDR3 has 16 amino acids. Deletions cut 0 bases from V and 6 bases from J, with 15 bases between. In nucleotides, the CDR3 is TGTGCCAGCAGCTTAGCGTCAGTGAGGGTGGGTCAGCCCCAGCATTTT. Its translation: CASSLASVRVGQPQHF.

CDR3 coding DNA: TGCGCCAGCAGCCCCCGGGGTGGAGGGGCCGCAACTAATGAAAAACTGTTTTTT. Translated: CASSPRGGGAATNEKLFF. The chain uses TRBV5-1 and TRBJ1-4, with D perhaps matching TRBD1 (5 bases). The CDR3 is 18 residues long. Trimming took off 4 bases at V and 0 bases at J, with 19 bases between the two ends. Germline V gene data show CDR1 as SGHRS and CDR2 as YFSETQ.

Here the CDR3 DNA reads TGTGCCAGCTCACTCCGGGACAAAATCCGCGGAGGGACCCAGTACTTC. This gives the protein CASSLRDKIRGGTQYF. The chain combines TRBV18 with TRBJ2-5, with TRBD1 as a possible D gene (6 bases). CDR3 length equals 16 residues. Trimming removed 4 bases from V and 7 bases from J, with 22 bases in between. Germline loops: CDR1 KGHSH, CDR2 LQKENI.

The CDR3 DNA sequence: TGTGCCAGCAACGACAGGGACACAGATACGCAGTATTTT. This codes for CASNDRDTDTQYF. The chain combines TRBV12-3 or TRBV12-4 with TRBJ2-3, with TRBD1 matching over 7 bases. V trimming: 7 bases; J trimming: 2 bases; junction bases outside the gene matches: 3. The length of the CDR3 is 13 residues.

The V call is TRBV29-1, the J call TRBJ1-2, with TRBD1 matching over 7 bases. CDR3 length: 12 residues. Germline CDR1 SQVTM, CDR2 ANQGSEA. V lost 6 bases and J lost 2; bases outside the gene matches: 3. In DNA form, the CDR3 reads TGCAGCGTCGGGGACAGCAACTATGGCTACACCTTC. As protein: CSVGDSNYGYTF.

The CDR3: CAWSEIGQGTEAFF. The CDR3 DNA reads TGTGCCTGGAGTGAAATTGGACAGGGGACTGAAGCTTTCTTT. This chain uses TRBV30 with TRBJ1-1; 9 nucleotides align to TRBD1. CDR1 and CDR2 from the germline V gene are GTSNPN and SVGIG (reference sequence). The CDR3 loop spans 14 amino acids. The ends lost 1 base at V and 5 bases at J; junction bases unmatched: 5.

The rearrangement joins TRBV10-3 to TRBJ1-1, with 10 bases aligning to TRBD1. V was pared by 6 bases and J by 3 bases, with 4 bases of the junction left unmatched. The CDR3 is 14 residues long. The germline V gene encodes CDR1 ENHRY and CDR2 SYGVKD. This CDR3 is CAIRGTGEDTEAFF. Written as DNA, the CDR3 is TGTGCCATCAGGGGGACAGGGGAGGACACTGAAGCTTTCTTT.

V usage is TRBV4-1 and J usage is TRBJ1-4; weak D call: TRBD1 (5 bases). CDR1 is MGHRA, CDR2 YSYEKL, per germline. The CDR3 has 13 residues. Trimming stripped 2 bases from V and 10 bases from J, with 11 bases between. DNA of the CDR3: TGCGCCAGCAGCCAAACCAGGGAGGGAAAACTGTTTTTT. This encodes CASSQTREGKLFF.

The CDR3 DNA reads as TGTGCCAGCAGTGCCGGGACAGGGGCCGGGGAGCTGTTTTTT. Amino acid sequence: CASSAGTGAGELFF. J is TRBJ2-2 and V is TRBV2; 10 bases line up with TRBD1. The CDR3 covers 14 residues. The V segment lost 4 bases and the J segment 6 bases; nucleotides outside the gene matches: 2. Looked up from germline, CDR1 is SNHLY and CDR2 is FYNNEI.

CDR3 DNA: TGCGCCAGCAGCCAACAAACTAGCGGGGGGGCCGGGGCCTACGAGCAGTACTTC. Translated: CASSQQTSGGAGAYEQYF. V and J are TRBV4-1 and TRBJ2-7, with TRBD2 matching 13 bases. Germline V gives CDR1 MGHRA, CDR2 YSYEKL. Trimming at V came to 2 bases and at J to 2 bases, leaving 9 bases not matched to a gene. This CDR3 has 18 residues.

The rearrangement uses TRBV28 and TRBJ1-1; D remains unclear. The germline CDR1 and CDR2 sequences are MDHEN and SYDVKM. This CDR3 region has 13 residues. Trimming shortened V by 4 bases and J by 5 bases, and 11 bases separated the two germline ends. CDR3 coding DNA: TGTGCCAGCAGTTGGGAGGTGGTGACTGAAGCTTTCTTT. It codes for CASSWEVVTEAFF.

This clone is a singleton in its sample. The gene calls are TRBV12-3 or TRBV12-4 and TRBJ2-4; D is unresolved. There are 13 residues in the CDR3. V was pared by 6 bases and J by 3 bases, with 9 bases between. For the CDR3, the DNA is TGTGCCAGCAGCCCCAGTGACAAAAACATTCAGTACTTC. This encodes CASSPSDKNIQYF.

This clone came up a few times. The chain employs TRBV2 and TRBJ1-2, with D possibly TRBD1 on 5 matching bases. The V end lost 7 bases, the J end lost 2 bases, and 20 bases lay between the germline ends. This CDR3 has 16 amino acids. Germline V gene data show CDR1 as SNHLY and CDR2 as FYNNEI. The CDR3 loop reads CASTPTWTPKNYGYTF. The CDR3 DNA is TGTGCCAGCACCCCTACGTGGACACCGAAGAACTATGGCTACACCTTC.

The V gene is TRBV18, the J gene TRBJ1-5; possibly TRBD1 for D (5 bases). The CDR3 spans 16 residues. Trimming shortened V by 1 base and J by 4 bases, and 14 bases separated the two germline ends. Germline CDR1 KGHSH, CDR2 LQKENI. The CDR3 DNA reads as TGTGCCAGCTCACCACAGGGGTCTGGTGGGAATCAGCCCCAGCATTTT. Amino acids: CASSPQGSGGNQPQHF.

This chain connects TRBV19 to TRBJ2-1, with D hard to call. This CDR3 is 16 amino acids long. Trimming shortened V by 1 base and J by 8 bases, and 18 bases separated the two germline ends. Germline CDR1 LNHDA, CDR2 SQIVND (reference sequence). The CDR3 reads CASSIGTAPPHDEQFF. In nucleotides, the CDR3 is TGTGCCAGTAGTATAGGAACAGCTCCCCCGCACGATGAGCAGTTCTTC.

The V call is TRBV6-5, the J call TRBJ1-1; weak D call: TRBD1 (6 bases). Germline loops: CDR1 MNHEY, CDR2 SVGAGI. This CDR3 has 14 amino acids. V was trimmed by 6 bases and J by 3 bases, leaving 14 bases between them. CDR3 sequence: CASRNRDGHTEAFF. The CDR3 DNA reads TGTGCCAGCAGAAACAGGGATGGGCACACTGAAGCTTTCTTT.

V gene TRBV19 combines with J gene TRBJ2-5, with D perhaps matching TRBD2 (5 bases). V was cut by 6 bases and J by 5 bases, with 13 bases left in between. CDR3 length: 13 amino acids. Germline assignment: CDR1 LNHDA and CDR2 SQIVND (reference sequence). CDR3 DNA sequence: TGTGCCAGTAGAATACGGGGTATGGAGACCCAGTACTTC. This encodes CASRIRGMETQYF.

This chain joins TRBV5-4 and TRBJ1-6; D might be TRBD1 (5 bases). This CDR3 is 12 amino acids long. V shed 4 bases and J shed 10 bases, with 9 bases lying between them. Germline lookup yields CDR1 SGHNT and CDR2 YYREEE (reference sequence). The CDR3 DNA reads TGTGCCAGCAGCCAGGGAGGCTCACCCCTCCACTTT. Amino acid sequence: CASSQGGSPLHF.

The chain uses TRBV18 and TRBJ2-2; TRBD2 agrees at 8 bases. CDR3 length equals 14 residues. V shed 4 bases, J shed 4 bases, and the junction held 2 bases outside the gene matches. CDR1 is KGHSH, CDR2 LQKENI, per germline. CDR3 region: CASSQGLVTGELFF. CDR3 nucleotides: TGTGCCAGCTCACAGGGACTAGTCACCGGGGAGCTGTTTTTT.

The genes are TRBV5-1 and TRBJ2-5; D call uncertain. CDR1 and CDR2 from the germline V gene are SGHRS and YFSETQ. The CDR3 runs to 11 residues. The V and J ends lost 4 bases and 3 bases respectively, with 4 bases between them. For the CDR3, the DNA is TGCGCCAGCAGCCTAGAAGAGACCCAGTACTTC. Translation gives CASSLEETQYF. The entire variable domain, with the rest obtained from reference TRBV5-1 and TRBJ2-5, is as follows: KAGVTQTPRYLIKTRGQQVTLSCSPISGHRSVSWYQQTPGQGLQFLFEYFSETQRNKGNFPGRFSGRQFSNSRSEMNVSTLELGDSALYLCASSLEETQYFGPGTRLLVL.

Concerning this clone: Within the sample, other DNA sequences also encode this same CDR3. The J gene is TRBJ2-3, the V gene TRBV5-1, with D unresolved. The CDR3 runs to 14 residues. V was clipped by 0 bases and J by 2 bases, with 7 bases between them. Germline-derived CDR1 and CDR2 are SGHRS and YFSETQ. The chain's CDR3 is CASSLGGSTDTQYF. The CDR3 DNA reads TGCGCCAGCAGCTTGGGCGGATCCACAGATACGCAGTATTTT.

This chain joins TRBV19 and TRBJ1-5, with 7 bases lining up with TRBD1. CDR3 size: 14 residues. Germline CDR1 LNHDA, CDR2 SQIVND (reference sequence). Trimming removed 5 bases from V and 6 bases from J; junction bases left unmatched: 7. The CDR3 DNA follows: TGTGCCAGTAGTGAGGGACAGCCAGGTCAGCCCCAGCATTTT. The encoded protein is CASSEGQPGQPQHF.

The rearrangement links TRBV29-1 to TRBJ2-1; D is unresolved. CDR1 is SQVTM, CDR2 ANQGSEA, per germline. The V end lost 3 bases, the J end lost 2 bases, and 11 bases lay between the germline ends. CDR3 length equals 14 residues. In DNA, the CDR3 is TGCAGCGTTGATTGGAGTCAGCCCTACAATGAGCAGTTCTTC. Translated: CSVDWSQPYNEQFF.

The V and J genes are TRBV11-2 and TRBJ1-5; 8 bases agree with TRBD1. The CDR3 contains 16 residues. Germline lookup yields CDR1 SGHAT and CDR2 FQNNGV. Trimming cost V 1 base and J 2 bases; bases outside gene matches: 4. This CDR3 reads CASSLGRGRGNQPQHF. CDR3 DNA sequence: TGTGCCAGCAGCTTAGGCAGGGGGCGCGGCAATCAGCCCCAGCATTTT.

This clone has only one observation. CDR3 DNA sequence: TGTGCCAGCTCACCCCCGGGACAGAGCTACGAGCAGTACTTC. Its protein is CASSPPGQSYEQYF. The V and J genes are TRBV18 and TRBJ2-7, with TRBD1 matching over 7 bases. This CDR3 has 14 amino acids. Trimming removed 3 bases from V and 3 bases from J; junction bases left unmatched: 5. The germline gives CDR1 KGHSH, CDR2 LQKENI.

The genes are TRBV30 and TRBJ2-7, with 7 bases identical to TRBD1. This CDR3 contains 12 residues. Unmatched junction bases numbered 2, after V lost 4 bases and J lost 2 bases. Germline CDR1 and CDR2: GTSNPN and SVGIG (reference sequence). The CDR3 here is CAWTDRTYEQYF. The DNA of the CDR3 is TGTGCCTGGACGGACAGGACCTACGAGCAGTACTTC.